These 8 T cell receptor beta chains originate from one sample sequenced in a study of blood T cell repertoires in COVID-19. Clones were sequenced by immunoSEQ multiplex PCR, and TCRdb holds only the in-frame ones, with some missing. Of some 40,000 clones listed, around nine tenths were seen once; the top ten hold approximately 20%. Sequences were obtained from peripheral blood. The receptors were gathered from a man aged 65 to 79 with acute or convalescent COVID-19.

The CDR3 nucleotides read TGCAGTGCTAGTAGGGCGGGAAAGAACGAGCAGTACTTC. Its translation: CSASRAGKNEQYF. The chain joins TRBV20-1 to TRBJ2-7, with D possibly being TRBD2 (6 bases). The V end was cut by 3 bases, the J end by 5 bases, with 14 bases between. CDR1 and CDR2 from the germline V gene are DFQATT and SNEGSKA (reference sequence). This CDR3 is built from 13 residues.

This chain uses TRBV3-1 (or the pseudogene TRBV3-2) with TRBJ2-3; D is possibly TRBD2 (5 bases). Germline-derived CDR1 and CDR2 are LGHDT and YNNKEL (reference sequence). Trimming pared 0 bases from V and 5 bases from J, leaving 15 bases between. The CDR3 sequence is 16 residues long. CDR3: CASSQDLTMGLDTQYF. The CDR3 DNA reads as TGTGCCAGCAGCCAAGATTTGACTATGGGCCTAGATACGCAGTATTTT.

The chain has TRBV7-8 and TRBJ2-1; D perhaps matches TRBD2 (7 bases). With 5 bases removed from V and 6 bases from J, the gap between germline ends came to 17 bases. Germline CDR1 is SGHVS and CDR2 is FQNEAQ. The CDR3 loop spans 15 amino acids. The CDR3 DNA reads as TGTGCCAGCAGCGTAGGGGGGACTATATTCAATGAGCAGTTCTTC. This codes for CASSVGGTIFNEQFF.

This clone was observed once. This chain links TRBV5-8 with TRBJ2-7; 8 bases align to TRBD1. Germline CDR1 SGHTS, CDR2 YDEGEE. The CDR3 consists of 16 residues. V shed 0 bases and J 3 bases; nucleotides not matched to a gene: 8. The CDR3: CASSLGPGQGSYEQYF. In DNA, the CDR3 is TGTGCCAGCAGCTTGGGTCCAGGACAGGGAAGCTACGAGCAGTACTTC.

This chain uses TRBV5-1 with TRBJ2-5, with D hard to call. Looked up from germline, CDR1 is SGHRS and CDR2 is YFSETQ. The germline V and J ends were trimmed by 4 bases and 1 base, with 2 bases remaining between them. The CDR3 is made up of 11 amino acids. CDR3 loop: CASSLQETQYF. For the CDR3, the DNA is TGCGCCAGCAGCCTCCAAGAGACCCAGTACTTC. The whole variable domain, filled in from reference TRBV5-1 and TRBJ2-5, reads KAGVTQTPRYLIKTRGQQVTLSCSPISGHRSVSWYQQTPGQGLQFLFEYFSETQRNKGNFPGRFSGRQFSNSRSEMNVSTLELGDSALYLCASSLQETQYFGPGTRLLVL.

The chain joins TRBV7-2 to TRBJ1-5; no firm D call. CDR1 and CDR2 (germline): SGHTA, FQGNSA. The V and J ends lost 5 bases and 1 base respectively, with 12 bases between them. The CDR3 contains 15 residues. The CDR3 here is CASSPQRESNQPQHF. In DNA form, the CDR3 reads TGTGCCAGCAGCCCCCAACGGGAAAGCAATCAGCCCCAGCATTTT.

This clone has just one count. The rearrangement joins TRBV28 to TRBJ1-5, with TRBD1 as a possible D gene (6 bases). CDR3 length equals 16 residues. Trimming removed 1 base from V and 6 bases from J, with 16 bases in between. The germline V gene has CDR1 MDHEN and CDR2 SYDVKM. This CDR3 reads CASSLLLQGRGQPQHF. In DNA form, the CDR3 reads TGTGCCAGCAGTTTATTACTCCAGGGGCGAGGTCAGCCCCAGCATTTT. Based on the CDR3 plus reference TRBV28 and TRBJ1-5, the full variable domain is DVKVTQSSRYLVKRTGEKVFLECVQDMDHENMFWYRQDPGLGLRLIYFSYDVKMKEKGDIPEGYSVSREKKERFSLILESASTNQTSMYLCASSLLLQGRGQPQHFGDGTRLSIL.

The chain links TRBV7-9 to TRBJ1-2, with TRBD1 as a possible D gene (5 bases). The germline V gene has CDR1 SEHNR and CDR2 FQNEAQ (reference sequence). CDR3 size: 14 residues. Trimming removed 1 base at V and 2 bases at J, with 8 bases between. The CDR3 spells CASSLGQLNYGYTF. CDR3 nucleotides: TGTGCCAGCAGCTTAGGACAGTTAAACTATGGCTACACCTTC.